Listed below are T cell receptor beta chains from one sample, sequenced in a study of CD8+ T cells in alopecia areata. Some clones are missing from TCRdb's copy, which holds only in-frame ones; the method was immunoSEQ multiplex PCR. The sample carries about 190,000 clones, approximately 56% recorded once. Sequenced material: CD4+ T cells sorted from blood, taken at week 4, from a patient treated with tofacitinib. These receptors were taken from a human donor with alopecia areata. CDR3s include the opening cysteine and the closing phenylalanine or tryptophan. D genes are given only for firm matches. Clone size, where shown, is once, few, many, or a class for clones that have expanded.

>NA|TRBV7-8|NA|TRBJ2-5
TGTGCCAGCAGCCCCCTGACTCCGCAAGAGACCCAGTACTTC
CASSPLTPQETQYF
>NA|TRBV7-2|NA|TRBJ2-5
TGTGCCAGCAGCTTAGACAGGATCCTCCAAGAGACCCAGTACTTC
CASSLDRILQETQYF
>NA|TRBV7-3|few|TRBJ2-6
TGTGCCAGCAGCTTCGCTTCGGCTGGGGCCAACGTCCTGACTTTC
CASSFASAGANVLTF
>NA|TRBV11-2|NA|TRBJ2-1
TGTGCCAGCAGCGTTAGACTACGGGCAGGGGTTGAGCAGTTCTTC
CASSVRLRAGVEQFF
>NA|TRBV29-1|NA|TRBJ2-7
TGCAGCGTTGAAGAGGGATCCTACGAGCAGTACTTC
CSVEEGSYEQYF
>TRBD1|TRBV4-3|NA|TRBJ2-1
TGCGCCAGCAGCCTGGACAGGAACTCCTACAATGAGCAGTTCTTC
CASSLDRNSYNEQFF
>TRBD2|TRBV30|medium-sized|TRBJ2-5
TGTGCCTGGAGTCCCAAGACTAGCGGGATGGAGACCCAGTACTTC
CAWSPKTSGMETQYF
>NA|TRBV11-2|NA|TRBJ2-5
TGTGCCAGCAGCTTTGGTGTGACCCAGTACTTC
CASSFGVTQYF
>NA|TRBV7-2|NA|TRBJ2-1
TGTGCCAGCAGCTTCCTCCGGGTCGACAATGAGCAGTTCTTC
CASSFLRVDNEQFF
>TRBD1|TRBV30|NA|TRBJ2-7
TGTGCCTGGGACAGGGGGTCAAGCTACGAGCAGTACTTC
CAWDRGSSYEQYF
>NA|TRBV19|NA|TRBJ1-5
TGTGCCAGTAGTCAATCCATGCCGAATCAGCCCCAGCATTTT
CASSQSMPNQPQHF
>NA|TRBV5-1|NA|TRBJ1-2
TGCGCCAGCAGCCCGAACAGGGATGGCTACACCTTC
CASSPNRDGYTF
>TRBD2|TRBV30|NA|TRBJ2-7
TGTGCCTGGAACCCTAGCGGGATTACCTACGAGCAGTACTTC
CAWNPSGITYEQYF